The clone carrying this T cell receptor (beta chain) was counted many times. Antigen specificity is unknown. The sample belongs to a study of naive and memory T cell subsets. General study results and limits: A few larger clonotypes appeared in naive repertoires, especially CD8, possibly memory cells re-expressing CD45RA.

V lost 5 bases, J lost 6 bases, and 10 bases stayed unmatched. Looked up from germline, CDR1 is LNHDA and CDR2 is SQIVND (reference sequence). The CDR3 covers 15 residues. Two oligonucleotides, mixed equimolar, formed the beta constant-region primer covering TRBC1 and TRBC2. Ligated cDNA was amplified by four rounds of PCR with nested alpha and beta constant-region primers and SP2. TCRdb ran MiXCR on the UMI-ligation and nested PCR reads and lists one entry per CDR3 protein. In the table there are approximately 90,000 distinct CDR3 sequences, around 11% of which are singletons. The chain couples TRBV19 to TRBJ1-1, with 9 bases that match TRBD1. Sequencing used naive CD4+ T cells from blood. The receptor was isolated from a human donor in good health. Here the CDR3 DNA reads TGTGCCAGTAGTCCCGGGACAGGGAGGATCCCTGAAGCTTTCTTT. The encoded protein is CASSPGTGRIPEAFF.